The T cell receptor (beta chain) described here comes from a study of blood T cells in healthy people across ages. Between the trimmed V and J ends, which lost 1 base and 7 bases, there was a span of 13 bases. The length of the CDR3 is 15 residues. Germline CDR1 reads LNHNV; CDR2 reads YYDKDF (reference sequence). Primers used in a second PCR of about 6 to 12 cycles were a sample-barcoded 5' primer and a J-beta primer mix. The study obtained at least 3 million CDR3-containing paired-end reads from every sample. TCRdb reprocessed the 5' RACE reads with MiXCR, giving one entry per CDR3 protein. This sample carries about 800,000 distinct CDR3 sequences, about 62% of them seen once, and the ten largest clones take 22%.

This chain uses TRBV15 with TRBJ1-4; no clear D. This clonotype originated in a man aged 25-45 years in good health. Input material: blood. CDR3 protein: CATSRVRGEGEKLFF. The CDR3 DNA reads as TGTGCCACCAGCAGAGTACGGGGAGAGGGTGAAAAACTGTTTTTT.